The sample holds one count of the clone carrying this TCR beta chain. This entry is derived from a study of blood T cell repertoires in COVID-19. Sequencing was performed with immunoSEQ multiplex PCR; in TCRdb, only in-frame clones are kept and a portion is missing. The sample contains 150,000 to 200,000 clones, about 80% of which appear only once. Germline assignment: CDR1 SGHNT and CDR2 YYREEE (reference sequence). V trimming: 2 bases; J trimming: 10 bases; junction bases outside the gene matches: 7. There are 15 residues in the CDR3. The chain carries TRBV5-4 and TRBJ2-1; 12 nucleotides agree with TRBD2. The source of this sequence is a human donor with acute or convalescent COVID-19. The donor label of this sample is uncertain. The sequenced material came from peripheral blood. CDR3 region: CASSLGLAGGTEQFF. CDR3 DNA: TGTGCCAGCAGCTTAGGCCTAGCGGGAGGGACCGAGCAGTTCTTC. Drawing the rest from reference TRBV5-4 and TRBJ2-1, the complete variable domain is ETGVTQSPTHLIKTRGQQVTLRCSSQSGHNTVSWYQQALGQGPQFIFQYYREEENGRGNFPPRFSGLQFPNYSSELNVNALELDDSALYLCASSLGLAGGTEQFFGPGTRLTVL.